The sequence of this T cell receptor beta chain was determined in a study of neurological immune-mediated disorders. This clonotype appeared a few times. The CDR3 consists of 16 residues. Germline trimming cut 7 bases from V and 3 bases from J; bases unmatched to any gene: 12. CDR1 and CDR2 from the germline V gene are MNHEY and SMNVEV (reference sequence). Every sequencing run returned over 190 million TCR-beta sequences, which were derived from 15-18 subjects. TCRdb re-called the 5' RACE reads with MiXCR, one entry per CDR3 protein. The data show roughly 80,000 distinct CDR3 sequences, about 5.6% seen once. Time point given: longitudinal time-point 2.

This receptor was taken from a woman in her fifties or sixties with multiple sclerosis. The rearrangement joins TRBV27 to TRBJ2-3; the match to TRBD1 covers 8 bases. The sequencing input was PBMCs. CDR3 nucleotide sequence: TGTGCCAGCAACTCGGCCTGGACAGGGAGAACAGATACGCAGTATTTT. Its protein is CASNSAWTGRTDTQYF.